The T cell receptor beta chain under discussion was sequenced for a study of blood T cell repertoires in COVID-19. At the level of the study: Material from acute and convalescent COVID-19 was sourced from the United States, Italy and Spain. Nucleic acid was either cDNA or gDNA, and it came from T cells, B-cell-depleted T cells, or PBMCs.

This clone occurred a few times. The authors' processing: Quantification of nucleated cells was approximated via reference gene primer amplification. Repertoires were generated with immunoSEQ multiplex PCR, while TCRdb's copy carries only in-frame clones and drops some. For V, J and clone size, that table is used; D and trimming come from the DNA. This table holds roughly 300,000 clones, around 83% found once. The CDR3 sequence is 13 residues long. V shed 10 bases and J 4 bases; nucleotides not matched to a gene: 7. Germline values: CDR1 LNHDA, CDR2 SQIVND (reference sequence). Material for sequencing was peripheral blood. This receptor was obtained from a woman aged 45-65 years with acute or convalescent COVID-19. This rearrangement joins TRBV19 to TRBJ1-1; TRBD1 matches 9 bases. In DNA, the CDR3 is TGTGCCACTTCGACAGGGGGTATCACTGAAGCTTTCTTT. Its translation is CATSTGGITEAFF. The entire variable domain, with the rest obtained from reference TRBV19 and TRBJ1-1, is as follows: DGGITQSPKYLFRKEGQNVTLSCEQNLNHDAMYWYRQDPGQGLRLIYYSQIVNDFQKGDIAEGYSVSREKKESFPLTVTSAQKNPTAFYLCATSTGGITEAFFGQGTRLTVV.